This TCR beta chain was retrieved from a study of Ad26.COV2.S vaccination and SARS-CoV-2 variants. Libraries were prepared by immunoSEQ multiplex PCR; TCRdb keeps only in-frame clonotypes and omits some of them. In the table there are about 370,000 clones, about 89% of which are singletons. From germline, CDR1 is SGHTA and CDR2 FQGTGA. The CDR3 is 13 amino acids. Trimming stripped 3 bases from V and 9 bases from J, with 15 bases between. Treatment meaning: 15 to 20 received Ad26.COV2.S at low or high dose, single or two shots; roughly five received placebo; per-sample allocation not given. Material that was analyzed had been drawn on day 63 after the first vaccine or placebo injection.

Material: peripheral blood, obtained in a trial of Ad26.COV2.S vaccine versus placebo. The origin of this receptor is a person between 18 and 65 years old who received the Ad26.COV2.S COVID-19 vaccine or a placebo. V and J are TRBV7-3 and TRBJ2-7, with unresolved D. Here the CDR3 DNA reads TGTGCCAGCAGCTTCCGGGCCCAGGACGCGCAGTACTTC. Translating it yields CASSFRAQDAQYF.